A selection of T cell receptor beta chains follows, all from one sample in a study of CD8 T cells in Susac syndrome. MiXCR, run by TCRdb on the immunoSEQ multiplex PCR reads, gives a single entry per CDR3 protein. Among 170,000 or so distinct CDR3 sequences listed, 85% to 95% were seen once. Sequenced sample: CD4+ T cells from PBMCs. These receptors were taken from a human donor with multiple sclerosis. Both conserved end residues are part of each CDR3. Fields, in order: J gene, V gene, D gene, CDR3 protein, CDR3 DNA. D genes are given only for firm matches.

>TRBJ1-5|TRBV3-1|.
CASSQVPAPDNQPQHF
TGTGCCAGCAGCCAAGTTCCAGCCCCCGACAATCAGCCCCAGCATTTT
>TRBJ2-7|TRBV28|TRBD2
CASSTPSSGHSYEQYF
TGTGCCAGCAGTACCCCTTCTAGCGGACACTCCTACGAGCAGTACTTC
>TRBJ1-5|TRBV30|.
CAWSLPLGLSNQPQHF
TGTGCCTGGAGCTTACCCTTAGGACTAAGCAATCAGCCCCAGCATTTT
>TRBJ2-3|TRBV4-1|TRBD2
CASSPGTSKDTQYF
TGCGCCAGCAGCCCTGGGACTAGTAAAGATACGCAGTATTTT
>TRBJ2-3|TRBV12-3/TRBV12-4|.
CASRLGAQVTQYF
TGTGCCAGCAGACTCGGGGCCCAGGTTACGCAGTATTTT
>TRBJ1-2|TRBV7-9|.
CASSPPTGGYTF
TGTGCCAGCAGCCCCCCTACGGGGGGCTACACCTTC
>TRBJ2-7|TRBV6-2/TRBV6-3|.
CASIGGSGRRDYEQYF
TGTGCCAGCATTGGCGGATCAGGGCGCCGGGATTACGAGCAGTACTTC
>TRBJ1-5|TRBV19|.
CASTKGGYSNQPQHF
TGTGCCAGTACTAAGGGAGGGTATAGCAATCAGCCCCAGCATTTT
>TRBJ2-2|TRBV20-1|.
CSARLTETGELFF
TGCAGTGCTAGGCTGACAGAGACCGGGGAGCTGTTTTTT
>TRBJ1-6|TRBV18|TRBD1
CASSPRQGRSDNSPLHF
TGTGCCAGCTCACCTAGACAGGGGCGCTCGGATAATTCACCCCTCCACTTT
>TRBJ2-5|TRBV7-3|.
CASSLSSPGETQYF
TGTGCCAGCAGCCTCAGCAGCCCTGGGGAGACCCAGTACTTC
>TRBJ2-3|TRBV12-3/TRBV12-4|.
CASRQRDTQYF
TGTGCCAGCCGACAGCGGGATACGCAGTATTTT
>TRBJ2-6|TRBV2|.
CASTWTSGANVLTF
TGTGCCAGCACTTGGACTTCTGGGGCCAACGTCCTGACTTTC
>TRBJ1-4|TRBV3-1|.
CASSGYISSEKLFF
TGTGCCAGCAGCGGGTACATCTCTTCTGAAAAACTGTTTTTT
>TRBJ2-6|TRBV9|.
CASSGSGANVLTF
TGTGCCAGTTCAGGGAGTGGGGCCAACGTCCTGACTTTC
>TRBJ2-5|TRBV6-6|.
CASSYVRVGETQYF
TGTGCCAGCAGTTATGTAAGGGTCGGGGAGACCCAGTACTTC
>TRBJ1-2|TRBV5-6|.
CASSLGTLDLGYTF
TGTGCCAGCAGCTTGGGGACCCTGGATTTGGGCTACACCTTC
>TRBJ2-7|TRBV5-4|.
CASSSGSSYEQYF
TGTGCCAGCAGCTCCGGGAGCTCCTACGAGCAGTACTTC
>TRBJ2-3|TRBV19|.
CASSIGDTQYF
TGTGCCAGTAGTATCGGAGATACGCAGTATTTT
>TRBJ2-5|TRBV5-1|.
CASSLESRPQYF
TGCGCCAGCAGCTTGGAATCCAGGCCCCAGTACTTC
>TRBJ1-2|TRBV11-2|.
CASSSGQVYGYTF
TGTGCCAGCAGCTCCGGCCAAGTGTACGGCTACACCTTC
>TRBJ2-1|TRBV10-3|.
CAIMGMTGASYNEQFF
TGTGCCATCATGGGAATGACAGGAGCCTCCTACAATGAGCAGTTCTTC